This TCR beta chain comes out of a study of T-cell reconstitution after alpha-beta-depleted transplantation in children. Unique molecular identifiers were used in preparing the TCRbeta library. TCRdb independently ran MiXCR on the PCR reads; one entry per CDR3 protein. The repertoire holds some 220,000 distinct CDR3 sequences, with approximately 9% as singletons. There are 14 residues in the CDR3. CDR1 is KGHSH and CDR2 is LQKENI in the germline V gene. V was shortened by 0 bases and J by 4 bases, with 10 bases between the two germline ends. This clonotype has only a few counts. The sample was PBMCs from the stem cell graft donor, taken from the stem cell graft. The chain joins TRBV18 to TRBJ2-7; the D gene is possibly TRBD2 (5 bases). The source is a human donor who donated a stem cell graft to a child with acute lymphoblastic leukemia. The CDR3 DNA is TGTGCCAGCTCACCACCGCCGGGATTGTACGAGCAGTACTTC. Its protein product is CASSPPPGLYEQYF.